Included here is one T cell receptor (beta chain) sequence, with context. These data come from a study of T cell responses to AZD1222 COVID-19 vaccine. CDR3 length equals 14 residues. Looked up from germline, CDR1 is SGHAT and CDR2 is FQNNGV. V lost 4 bases and J lost 6; bases outside the gene matches: 8. Some clones are missing from TCRdb's copy, which holds only in-frame ones; the method was immunoSEQ multiplex PCR. This sample carries under 120,000 clones, roughly 87% of them seen once, and the ten largest clones take 2% to 3%. The TCR comes from an adult who received the AZD1222 COVID-19 vaccine. This sample comprised peripheral blood, obtained 28 days after the second AZD1222 dose. V usage is TRBV11-2 and J usage is TRBJ2-7; 8 bases agree with TRBD1. The CDR3 spells CASSSTGEVPEQYF. The DNA of the CDR3 is TGTGCCAGCAGCTCGACAGGGGAGGTACCCGAGCAGTACTTC.